The next 19 T cell receptor beta chains were all read from a single sample in a study of blood T cell repertoires in COVID-19. Measured with immunoSEQ multiplex PCR; TCRdb has only the in-frame clones, and not every one. The repertoire includes more than 250,000 clones, 70% to 90% of them detected once, and approximately 5% sits in the top ten. Material: PBMCs or T cells enriched from blood (not recorded which). The origin of the receptors is a woman in her twenties or thirties who had recovered from COVID-19.

This chain joins TRBV4-1 and TRBJ1-4; 8 nucleotides line up with TRBD1. The CDR3 is made up of 16 amino acids. V shed 0 bases, J shed 7 bases, and the junction held 7 bases outside the gene matches. Per the germline V gene, CDR1 is MGHRA and CDR2 is YSYEKL. CDR3 amino acids: CASSQDPAGGGEKLFF. CDR3 DNA: TGCGCCAGCAGCCAAGATCCCGCAGGGGGCGGTGAAAAACTGTTTTTT.

The rearrangement links TRBV28 to TRBJ2-3; 15 nucleotides match TRBD2. CDR3 length: 18 residues. With V trimmed by 8 bases and J by 2 bases, 11 bases remained unmatched. Looked up from germline, CDR1 is MDHEN and CDR2 is SYDVKM. CDR3 sequence reads: CASRGLAGGGPPTDTQYF. In DNA form, the CDR3 reads TGTGCCAGCCGCGGACTAGCGGGGGGGGGACCCCCCACAGATACGCAGTATTTT.

This chain uses TRBV12-3 or TRBV12-4 with TRBJ2-3, with TRBD1 as a possible D gene (5 bases). CDR3 length equals 12 residues. V lost 1 base, J lost 6 bases, and 5 bases lay in between. The CDR3 DNA is TGTGCCAGCAGTTTAGAGGGGGATACGCAGTATTTT. Its translation: CASSLEGDTQYF.

The rearrangement uses TRBV7-3 and TRBJ1-2; TRBD1 matches at 7 bases. This CDR3 has 15 amino acids. V dropped 0 bases and J dropped 7; count of bases not matched to a gene: 8. Germline values: CDR1 SGHTA, CDR2 FQGTGA. CDR3 amino acids: CASSLTAGGSFGYTF. CDR3 bases: TGTGCCAGCAGCTTAACGGCAGGGGGGTCTTTTGGCTACACCTTC.

In this sample, this clone turned up a few times. DNA for the CDR3: TGTGCCTGGAGCCCCCGTGAGAGACAGATAAAGTCCCAGCATTTT. As protein: CAWSPRERQIKSQHF. The chain joins TRBV30 to TRBJ1-5, with a tentative D call TRBD1 (5 bases). Per the germline V gene, CDR1 is GTSNPN and CDR2 is SVGIG (reference sequence). Trimming pared 3 bases from V and 11 bases from J, leaving 23 bases between. CDR3 length: 15 residues.

This chain uses TRBV4-3 with TRBJ2-7; 15 bases line up with TRBD2. Trimming at V came to 4 bases and at J to 5 bases, leaving 6 bases not matched to a gene. This CDR3 region has 16 residues. Per the germline V gene, CDR1 is LGHNA and CDR2 is YSLEER. DNA for the CDR3: TGCGCCAGCAGCCGCGGACTAGCGGGGGGGACCCACGAGCAGTACTTC. Translating it yields CASSRGLAGGTHEQYF.

This clone appeared a single time. The chain employs TRBV7-6 and TRBJ1-1; D is ambiguous. Trimming pared 5 bases from V and 1 base from J, leaving 8 bases between. This CDR3 region has 13 residues. Germline assignment: CDR1 SGHVS and CDR2 FNYEAQ. CDR3 nucleotide sequence: TGTGCCAGCAGCCCCCGAGGGAACACTGAAGCTTTCTTT. Protein product: CASSPRGNTEAFF.

This clone was recorded once. The chain is built from TRBV3-1 (or the pseudogene TRBV3-2) and TRBJ1-1, with D tentatively TRBD1 (5 bases). V was clipped by 3 bases and J by 10 bases, with 18 bases between them. The CDR3 contains 14 residues. CDR1 is LGHDT and CDR2 is YNNKEL in the germline V gene (reference sequence). The CDR3 sequence: CASSQVGQGHVAFF. The CDR3 bases are TGTGCCAGCAGCCAGGTTGGGCAGGGTCACGTAGCTTTCTTT.

The chain is built from TRBV5-6 and TRBJ1-5, with 9 bases aligning to TRBD1. V gave up 4 bases and J gave up 7 bases; unmatched junction bases: 3. This CDR3 is 13 amino acids long. Germline V gene lookup returns CDR1 SGHDT and CDR2 YYEEEE. The CDR3 reads CASSSTGGQPQHF. As DNA, the CDR3 is TGTGCCAGCAGCAGCACAGGGGGCCAGCCCCAGCATTTT.

The rearrangement joins TRBV5-1 to TRBJ2-3, with 9 bases lining up with TRBD2. The V gene end was trimmed by 4 bases and the J gene end by 6 bases; junction bases not matched to a gene: 12. The germline V gene has CDR1 SGHRS and CDR2 YFSETQ. This CDR3 spans 16 amino acids. The CDR3 loop reads CASSLGASGAGDTQYF. CDR3 coding DNA: TGCGCCAGCAGCCTGGGGGCTAGCGGGGCCGGGGATACGCAGTATTTT.

This chain connects TRBV3-1 (or the pseudogene TRBV3-2) to TRBJ1-1, with TRBD1 matching 7 bases. Germline loops: CDR1 LGHDT, CDR2 YNNKEL (reference sequence). CDR3 size: 15 residues. J was trimmed by 5 bases and V by 7 bases; bases with no gene match: 13. Here the CDR3 DNA reads TGTGCCAGCAAGGGGGGTGAGGGGGCTAAGACTGAAGCTTTCTTT. It encodes CASKGGEGAKTEAFF.

DNA of the CDR3: TGTGCCAGCAGCCCAGCGGACAGGATCTATGGCTACACCTTC. Translation: CASSPADRIYGYTF. The V call is TRBV5-4, the J call TRBJ1-2; 7 nucleotides align to TRBD1. CDR1 and CDR2 from the germline V gene are SGHNT and YYREEE (reference sequence). V lost 4 bases and J lost 4; bases outside the gene matches: 7. This CDR3 spans 14 amino acids.

V and J are TRBV6-5 and TRBJ1-5, with no clear D. Germline V gives CDR1 MNHEY, CDR2 SVGAGI. V was cut by 5 bases and J by 5 bases, with 10 bases left in between. The CDR3 is made up of 13 amino acids. The CDR3 region has the DNA TGTGCCAGCAGTAAGCGCCCCGATCAGCCCCAGCATTTT. Its translation: CASSKRPDQPQHF.

The V gene is TRBV29-1, the J gene TRBJ1-1, with unresolved D. Trimming removed 7 bases from V and 11 bases from J, with 17 bases in between. Germline CDR1 reads SQVTM; CDR2 reads ANQGSEA. This CDR3 has 11 residues. CDR3 loop: CSAQNGVNAFF. The CDR3 bases are TGCAGCGCCCAAAACGGGGTCAACGCTTTCTTT.

The chain recombines TRBV19 with TRBJ1-1; 7 bases fit TRBD1. The junction had 11 bases not matched to a gene; V was cut back by 5 bases and J by 5 bases. Germline CDR1 is LNHDA and CDR2 is SQIVND (reference sequence). The CDR3 contains 15 residues. The CDR3: CASSFRAGGGTEAFF. The CDR3 DNA is TGTGCCAGTAGTTTCCGTGCAGGGGGTGGAACTGAAGCTTTCTTT.

This chain joins TRBV6-5 and TRBJ1-1; the D gene is possibly TRBD1 (6 bases). Germline lookup yields CDR1 MNHEY and CDR2 SVGAGI. The CDR3 has 13 amino acids. V dropped 7 bases and J dropped 0 bases, with 9 bases sitting between them. The CDR3 nucleotides read TGTGCCAGCAATACAGGGATGAACACTGAAGCTTTCTTT. As protein: CASNTGMNTEAFF.

The chain uses TRBV5-4 and TRBJ2-7; D is possibly TRBD2 (6 bases). V dropped 1 base and J dropped 1 base, with 15 bases sitting between them. The germline V gene has CDR1 SGHNT and CDR2 YYREEE (reference sequence). The length of the CDR3 is 16 residues. The CDR3 nucleotides are TGTGCCAGCAGCTTGTCCTTAGCGGAGACATCCTACGAGCAGTACTTC. Translating it yields CASSLSLAETSYEQYF.

The chain joins TRBV9 to TRBJ2-5; 13 nucleotides agree with TRBD2. Trimming at V came to 3 bases and at J to 2 bases, leaving 4 bases not matched to a gene. The CDR3 has 16 residues. The germline V gene has CDR1 SGDLS and CDR2 YYNGEE. CDR3 bases: TGTGCCAGCAGCGGGACTAGCGGGGGAATTCAAGAGACCCAGTACTTC. Amino acid sequence: CASSGTSGGIQETQYF.

This clone showed up just once. The J gene is TRBJ2-7, the V gene TRBV5-6; possibly TRBD1 for D (6 bases). The ends were cut back, 4 bases at V and 2 bases at J, with 10 bases in the middle. The germline V gene has CDR1 SGHDT and CDR2 YYEEEE. The CDR3 is 13 residues long. In nucleotides, the CDR3 is TGTGCCAGCAGCCTGGACAGAACCTACGAGCAGTACTTC. Translated, it gives CASSLDRTYEQYF.